These 4 T cell receptor beta chains share one sample of origin, sequenced in a study of blood T cell repertoires in COVID-19. Measured with immunoSEQ multiplex PCR; TCRdb has only the in-frame clones, and not every one. The table includes tens of thousands of clones, approximately 89% detected once. The sample was peripheral blood. These receptors were obtained from a man older than 75 with acute or convalescent COVID-19.

The rearrangement links TRBV9 to TRBJ1-1; D is undetermined. The V and J ends lost 2 bases and 3 bases respectively, with 11 bases between them. CDR1 and CDR2 (germline): SGDLS, YYNGEE. The CDR3 length is 14 residues. Written as DNA, the CDR3 is TGTGCCAGCAGCGTTCGGGGTTCGGACACTGAAGCTTTCTTT. Translation gives CASSVRGSDTEAFF. The whole variable domain, filled in from reference TRBV9 and TRBJ1-1, reads DSGVTQTPKHLITATGQRVTLRCSPRSGDLSVYWYQQSLDQGLQFLIQYYNGEERAKGNILERFSAQQFPDLHSELNLSSLELGDSALYFCASSVRGSDTEAFFGQGTRLTVV.

The chain combines TRBV12-3 or TRBV12-4 with TRBJ1-4; D might be TRBD1 (6 bases). The V and J ends lost 7 bases and 10 bases respectively, with 16 bases between them. This CDR3 spans 13 amino acids. The CDR3, as DNA: TGTGCCAGCACAACCTCGACAGGTCCAAAACTGTTTTTT. Its protein product is CASTTSTGPKLFF.

This chain uses TRBV5-1 with TRBJ2-5; 10 nucleotides match TRBD2. V lost 4 bases, J lost 3 bases, and 3 bases stayed unmatched. Germline V gene sequence: CDR1 SGHRS, CDR2 YFSETQ. The CDR3 length is 14 residues. Here the CDR3 DNA reads TGCGCCAGCAGCCCCAGCGGGAGGGAAGAGACCCAGTACTTC. Translating it yields CASSPSGREETQYF.

CDR3 nucleotides: TGTGCCAGCAGCTACGGACACCCAGGGTCCTCCGGGGCCAACGTCCTGACTTTC. Translation gives CASSYGHPGSSGANVLTF. J is TRBJ2-6 and V is TRBV5-6, with a possible D match to TRBD1 (5 bases). V was trimmed by 3 bases and J by 4 bases, leaving 20 bases between them. CDR1 is SGHDT, CDR2 YYEEEE, per germline. This CDR3 has 18 amino acids.